This TCR beta chain was recorded in a study of blood T cell repertoires in COVID-19. Study in general: COVID-19 samples collected from the United States, Italy and Spain covered acute and convalescent phases. Sources were T cells, B-cell-depleted T cells, or PBMCs; the material itself was cDNA or gDNA.

Remarks on this clone: Other nucleotide sequences in the sample specify the same CDR3.

Per the original data handling: Amplification of reference gene primers provided the estimated nucleated cell counts. The protocol was immunoSEQ multiplex PCR, while the TCRdb copy is restricted to in-frame clones and leaves out a portion. V and J calls and clone size are those listed in that table; D and trimming were worked out from the DNA. The table records tens of thousands of clones, approximately 80% of them present only once. This CDR3 contains 16 residues. Germline CDR1 reads LNHNV; CDR2 reads YYDKDF (reference sequence). V gave up 3 bases and J gave up 0 bases, with 12 bases separating them.

The receptor was isolated from a human donor in a cohort sampled during active COVID-19. The V and J genes are TRBV15 and TRBJ1-3; D remains ambiguous. Sequencing used peripheral blood. The CDR3 DNA sequence: TGTGCCACCAGCAGTCCCGGACTGACCTCTGGAAACACCATATATTTT. It encodes CATSSPGLTSGNTIYF.